The following is a T cell receptor (beta chain) sequence with its context. The data belong to a study of shared clonotypes between healthy human individuals. Method: immunoSEQ multiplex PCR; TCRdb's copy keeps in-frame clones and lacks some. The data contain around 2.1 million clones, about 93% of them singletons. Terminally differentiated effector memory CD45RA+ cells were excluded by CCR7 positive selection of CD45RO-negative cells. The CDR3 is 13 amino acids. Trimming stripped 0 bases from V and 4 bases from J, with 10 bases between. Germline CDR1 SQVTM, CDR2 ANQGSEA. This rearrangement joins TRBV29-1 to TRBJ2-7, with D perhaps TRBD1 or TRBD2 (5 bases each). The TCR sequence derives from a man aged 18-30 years in good health. Some clones in this sample may be carry-over from other donors' samples. What was sequenced was naive CD8+ T cells from PBMCs. The CDR3 reads CSVEDGGGYEQYF. The CDR3 nucleotides read TGCAGCGTTGAAGATGGTGGGGGTTACGAGCAGTACTTC.